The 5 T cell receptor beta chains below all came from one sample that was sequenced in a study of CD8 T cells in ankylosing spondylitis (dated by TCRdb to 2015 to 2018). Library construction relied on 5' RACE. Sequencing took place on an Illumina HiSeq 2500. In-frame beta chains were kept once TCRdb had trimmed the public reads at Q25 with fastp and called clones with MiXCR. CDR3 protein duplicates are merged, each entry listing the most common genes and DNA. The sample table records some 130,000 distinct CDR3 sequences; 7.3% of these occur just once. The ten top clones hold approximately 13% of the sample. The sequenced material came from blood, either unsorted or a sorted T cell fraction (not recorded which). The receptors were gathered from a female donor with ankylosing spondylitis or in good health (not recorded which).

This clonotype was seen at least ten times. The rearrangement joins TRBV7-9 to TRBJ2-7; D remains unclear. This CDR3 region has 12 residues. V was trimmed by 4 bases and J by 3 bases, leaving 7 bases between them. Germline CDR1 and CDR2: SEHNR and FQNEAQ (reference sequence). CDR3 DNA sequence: TGTGCCAGCAGCTCGGTGGACTACGAGCAGTACTTC. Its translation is CASSSVDYEQYF.

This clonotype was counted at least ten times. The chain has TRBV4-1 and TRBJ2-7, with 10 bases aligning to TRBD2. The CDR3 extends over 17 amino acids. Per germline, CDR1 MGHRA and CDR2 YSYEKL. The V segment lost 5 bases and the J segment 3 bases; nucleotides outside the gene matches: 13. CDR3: CASSVGASGGPNYEQYF. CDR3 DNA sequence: TGCGCCAGCAGCGTCGGAGCTAGCGGGGGCCCGAACTACGAGCAGTACTTC.

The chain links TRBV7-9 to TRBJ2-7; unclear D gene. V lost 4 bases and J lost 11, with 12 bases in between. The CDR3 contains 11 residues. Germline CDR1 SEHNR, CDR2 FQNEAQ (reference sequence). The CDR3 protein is CASSSTPSKYF. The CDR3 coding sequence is TGTGCCAGCAGCTCAACCCCTTCAAAGTACTTC.

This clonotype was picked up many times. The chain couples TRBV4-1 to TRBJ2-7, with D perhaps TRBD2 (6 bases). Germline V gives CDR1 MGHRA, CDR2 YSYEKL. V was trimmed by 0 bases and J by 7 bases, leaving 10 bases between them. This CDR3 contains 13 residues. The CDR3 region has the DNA TGCGCCAGCAGCCAAGAGGAGGGCATTGAGCAGTACTTC. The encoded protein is CASSQEEGIEQYF.

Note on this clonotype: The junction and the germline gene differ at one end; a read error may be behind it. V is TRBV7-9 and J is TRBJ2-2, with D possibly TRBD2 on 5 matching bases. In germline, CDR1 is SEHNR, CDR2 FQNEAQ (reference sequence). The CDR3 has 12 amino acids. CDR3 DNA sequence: TGTGCCAGCAGCTTGGGCACCGGGGATCTGTTTTTT. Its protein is CASSLGTGDLFF.